This is a list of T cell receptor beta chains from one sample in a study of blood T cell repertoires in COVID-19. Repertoires were generated with immunoSEQ multiplex PCR, while TCRdb's copy carries only in-frame clones and drops some. The sample shows 150,000 or so clones, around 87% of them seen only once. Sequenced sample: PBMCs or T cells enriched from blood (not recorded which). Receptors were obtained from a woman between 40 and 50 years old who had been exposed to COVID-19. CDR3s include the opening cysteine and the closing phenylalanine or tryptophan. The order of the fields is D gene, V gene, J gene, clone size, CDR3 DNA, CDR3 protein. D genes are given only for firm matches. The size of a clone is reported for some rows only, either as once, few or many, or as a class for expanded clones.

NA,TRBV6-5,TRBJ1-1,few,TGTGCCAGCAGTTACTCAGGGGGACACACTGAAGCTTTCTTT,CASSYSGGHTEAFF
TRBD2,TRBV9,TRBJ2-5,NA,TGTGCCAGCAGCGTCGGTACTAGCGGGAGTCGCGAGACCCAGTACTTC,CASSVGTSGSRETQYF
NA,TRBV27,TRBJ2-7,NA,TGTGCCAGCAGTCCAGTTGCGGCGGGACTGAGCTCCTACGAGCAGTACTTC,CASSPVAAGLSSYEQYF
TRBD1,TRBV28,TRBJ1-1,once,TGTGCCAGCAGTTTAGTTGCGGGACAGGGCCCGACTGAAGCTTTCTTT,CASSLVAGQGPTEAFF
TRBD2,TRBV10-3,TRBJ2-1,NA,TGTGCCATCGGGGGGACTAGCGGGAGTAAAGGTAATGAGCAGTTCTTC,CAIGGTSGSKGNEQFF
TRBD1,TRBV7-2,TRBJ1-2,NA,TGTGCCAGCACCCAGCCGCTGGGACAGGGAAGGGACTATGGCTACACCTTC,CASTQPLGQGRDYGYTF
NA,TRBV27,TRBJ2-7,NA,TGTGCCAGCAGTTTATCCCCACACAGGGTGAGGTACGAGCAGTACTTC,CASSLSPHRVRYEQYF
NA,TRBV9,TRBJ1-2,NA,TGTGCCAGCAGCCCCCGGAGGGACGGTGGCTACACCTTC,CASSPRRDGGYTF
NA,TRBV6-5,TRBJ1-2,NA,TGTGCCAGCAGTTCCGGGACTCCCAAAGGCTACACCTTC,CASSSGTPKGYTF
NA,TRBV7-2,TRBJ2-7,NA,TGTGCCAGCAGCCCCCCCGGACAGAACTACGAGCAGTACTTC,CASSPPGQNYEQYF
NA,TRBV20-1,TRBJ1-1,NA,TGCAGTGCTAGACAGGACACTGAAGCTTTCTTT,CSARQDTEAFF
NA,TRBV7-3,TRBJ2-1,NA,TGTGCCGGAAAAGGACACATCAATGAGCAGTTCTTC,CAGKGHINEQFF
TRBD1,TRBV12-3/TRBV12-4,TRBJ1-2,NA,TGTGCCAGTACCACAGGGGACCGTGGCTACACCTTT,CASTTGDRGYTF
NA,TRBV7-2,TRBJ2-7,NA,TGTGCCAGCAGCTTAGCGGGGTGGGGATCAGGCGGGTACGAGCAGTACTTC,CASSLAGWGSGGYEQYF
TRBD1,TRBV28,TRBJ1-1,NA,TGTGCCAGCAGTGCATGGGACAGGGGTTCTTTCTTT,CASSAWDRGSFF
NA,TRBV2,TRBJ1-4,once,TGTGCCAGCAGAGCCGGGAGTAATGAAAAACTGTTTTTT,CASRAGSNEKLFF
TRBD1,TRBV6-5,TRBJ1-1,NA,TGTGCCAGCAGTTACAACCTCGACAGGGTAGAAGCTTTCTTT,CASSYNLDRVEAFF
NA,TRBV21-1,TRBJ2-5,NA,TGTGCCAGCAGCAAGTCAGCGGGAGAAGAGACCCAGTACTTC,CASSKSAGEETQYF
NA,TRBV9,TRBJ1-5,NA,TGTGCCAGCAGCGTAGGCGGACAGCGCAATCAGCCCCAGCATTTT,CASSVGGQRNQPQHF
TRBD2,TRBV6-5,TRBJ2-3,NA,TGTGCCAGCAGTCCACTAGCGGGGGGGACAGATACGCAGTATTTT,CASSPLAGGTDTQYF
NA,TRBV4-1,TRBJ1-1,NA,TGCGCCAGCAGCCAAGCGTCTGAAGCTTTCTTT,CASSQASEAFF
TRBD2,TRBV2,TRBJ2-2,NA,TGTGCCAGCAGTGGGCTAGCGGGAAACACCGGGGAGCTGTTTTTT,CASSGLAGNTGELFF
NA,TRBV11-2,TRBJ2-1,NA,TGTGCCAGCAGCTTGGGAAGCGGTAACTACAATGAGCAGTTCTTC,CASSLGSGNYNEQFF
TRBD1,TRBV10-3,TRBJ1-1,NA,TGTGCCATCAGTGGGGGACTACAGGGGGCTTCTGAAGCTTTCTTT,CAISGGLQGASEAFF
TRBD1,TRBV6-5,TRBJ2-5,NA,TGTGCCAGCATCGAGGGGGCTTCGGGAGAGACCCAGTACTTC,CASIEGASGETQYF
TRBD1,TRBV10-3,TRBJ1-1,NA,TGTGCCATCAGTACAGGGGGAAACACTGAAGCTTTCTTT,CAISTGGNTEAFF
NA,TRBV6-5,TRBJ1-5,NA,TGTGCCAGCAGTTACAGCAGGGAGGGGAATCAGCCCCAGCATTTT,CASSYSREGNQPQHF
TRBD1,TRBV7-9,TRBJ2-5,NA,TGTGCCAGCAGCTTAAGCATACAGGGGGCCGAGACCCAGTACTTC,CASSLSIQGAETQYF
TRBD2,TRBV6-2/TRBV6-3,TRBJ2-7,NA,TGTGCCAGCAGTTACAGGACTAGCGGCGCCTCCTACGAGCAGTACTTC,CASSYRTSGASYEQYF
TRBD1,TRBV7-9,TRBJ2-7,NA,TGTGCTAGCAGCAAAGCTGACAGGGCTTTGACCCACGAGCAGTACTTC,CASSKADRALTHEQYF
TRBD1,TRBV19,TRBJ1-5,NA,TGTGCCAGTAGTATATTGGACAGGAATCAGCCCCAGCATTTT,CASSILDRNQPQHF
TRBD1,TRBV19,TRBJ1-1,once,TGTGCCAGTAACGAGGGACAGGCGGTTAGTTTT,CASNEGQAVSF
TRBD2,TRBV19,TRBJ2-1,NA,TGTGCCAGTACCAGGACTAGCGGGAGTCACTACAATGAGCAGTTCTTC,CASTRTSGSHYNEQFF
TRBD1,TRBV19,TRBJ2-7,NA,TGTGCCAGTAGCCTCGGGACAGGTGAATACGAGCAGTACTTC,CASSLGTGEYEQYF
TRBD1,TRBV2,TRBJ1-1,once,TGTGCCAGCAGTGAATGGGGACAGAGGAACACTGAAGCTTTCTTT,CASSEWGQRNTEAFF
TRBD1,TRBV6-5,TRBJ1-6,once,TGTGCCAGCGCGACAGGGTCAAATTCACCCCTCCACTTT,CASATGSNSPLHF
NA,TRBV7-9,TRBJ1-1,NA,TGTGCCAGCAGCTTCCGAATGCGGGGATTCACTGAAGCTTTCTTT,CASSFRMRGFTEAFF
TRBD2,TRBV28,TRBJ2-7,many,TGTGCCAGCAGAGCCGCTAGCGGGAGAATCGGCGAGCAGTACTTC,CASRAASGRIGEQYF
TRBD2,TRBV7-2,TRBJ2-7,NA,TGTGCCAGCAGTCCCCGGGGGGCCTACGAGCAGTACTTC,CASSPRGAYEQYF
TRBD2,TRBV27,TRBJ2-5,NA,TGTGCCAGCAGTTCTCTTCCTAGCGGGCAAGAGACCCAGTACTTC,CASSSLPSGQETQYF
NA,TRBV28,TRBJ1-2,NA,TGTGCCAGCAGTACGCAGGCACTGCGCTATGGCTACACCTTC,CASSTQALRYGYTF
NA,TRBV4-2,TRBJ1-4,NA,TGTGCCAGCAGCAAGGAGACGGCGGCTTTTAATGAAAAACTGTTTTTT,CASSKETAAFNEKLFF
NA,TRBV9,TRBJ2-1,NA,TGTGCCAGCAGCCCCCGCCGGGATGAGCAGTTCTTC,CASSPRRDEQFF
NA,TRBV4-1,TRBJ1-6,NA,TGCGCCAGCAGCCCTTCCCGAGACAGGAGGAATAATTCACCCCTCCACTTT,CASSPSRDRRNNSPLHF
TRBD2,TRBV4-3,TRBJ2-2,NA,TGCGCCAGCAGCCAAGGAGCCCCCCTCGGCGGGAGAAACACCGGGGAGCTGTTTTTT,CASSQGAPLGGRNTGELFF
NA,TRBV20-1,TRBJ1-2,NA,TGCAGTGCTCGACAGGCCTATGGCTACACCTTC,CSARQAYGYTF
NA,TRBV6-6,TRBJ1-3,NA,TGTGCCAGCAGTCCACCCCAGGTCCGCGACACCATATATTTT,CASSPPQVRDTIYF
NA,TRBV10-3,TRBJ1-5,NA,TGTGCCATCAGTGGAAGTACACTACTTAGCAATCAGCCCCAGCATTTT,CAISGSTLLSNQPQHF
NA,TRBV5-4,TRBJ1-1,once,TGTGCCATCCACCAAGGACAGAACACTGAAGCTTTCTTT,CAIHQGQNTEAFF
TRBD1,TRBV5-4,TRBJ2-2,few,TGTGCCAGCAGCTCCGGGACAGGGGTCACCGGGGAGCTGTTTTTT,CASSSGTGVTGELFF
NA,TRBV5-4,TRBJ2-2,NA,TGTGCCAGCAGGCCTAGCAATGGCGGGGAGCTGTTTTTT,CASRPSNGGELFF
NA,TRBV19,TRBJ1-5,NA,TGTGCCAGTAGTATAATTTACAGAGAATCTATCATGTCCCAGCATTTT,CASSIIYRESIMSQHF
TRBD2,TRBV2,TRBJ2-1,NA,TGTGCCAGCACTAGGAGCGCTAGCGGGAGGATAAGCTCCTACAATGAGCAGTTCTTC,CASTRSASGRISSYNEQFF
TRBD2,TRBV5-1,TRBJ2-3,NA,TGCGCCAGCAATTCGGCTAGCGGGAGGGCCGGGGCAAGTACGCAGTATTTT,CASNSASGRAGASTQYF
TRBD1,TRBV11-2,TRBJ1-4,NA,TGTGCCAGCAGCCCGTCCATGTGGACAGGGGAAAAACTGTTTTTT,CASSPSMWTGEKLFF
NA,TRBV29-1,TRBJ2-7,NA,TGCAGCGTTGAGAGGGGGATAATCTACGAGCAGTACTTC,CSVERGIIYEQYF
TRBD2,TRBV9,TRBJ2-7,NA,TGTGCCAGCAGCGTATGGACTAGCGGGAGGGCCTACGAGCAGTACTTC,CASSVWTSGRAYEQYF
NA,TRBV12-5,TRBJ1-1,once,TGTGCTAGTGGTTTGGTACTCGGGTTTGACACTGAAGCTTTCTTT,CASGLVLGFDTEAFF
NA,TRBV24-1,TRBJ1-6,NA,TGTGCCACCAGTGCGGCAGGGAATTCACCCCTCCACTTT,CATSAAGNSPLHF
TRBD1,TRBV5-1,TRBJ2-7,NA,TGCGCCAGCAGCACGGGACAGGGATACGAGCAGTACTTC,CASSTGQGYEQYF